This is a list of T cell receptor beta chains from one sample in a study of control samples from healthy donors and cancer patients. Assay: immunoSEQ multiplex PCR; the TCRdb copy retains only in-frame clones and omits some. The sample lists 85,000 to 120,000 clones; roughly nine tenths were seen once. Sequencing was done on a sample of blood. The receptors derive from a woman aged 18 to 35 in good health. The conserved cysteine and the conserved F or W are not part of the CDR3 here. Each record gives: J gene, V gene, D gene, CDR3 protein. A D gene is named only where the DNA matches it firmly.

TRBJ2-3,TRBV7-9,TRBD2,ASSRFSGGSNTQY
TRBJ1-1,TRBV2,TRBD1,AIAVRGRTEAF
TRBJ1-3,TRBV21-1,NA,ASSKVRESGNTIY
TRBJ1-4,TRBV24-1,NA,ATSDLIGKEEKLF
TRBJ1-1,TRBV15,NA,ATSREGSGNTEAF
TRBJ2-6,TRBV10-2,NA,ASSYTGKSTGANVLT
TRBJ2-5,TRBV7-7,TRBD1,ASSSTGTGKETQY
TRBJ1-3,TRBV5-1,NA,ASSQQLSGNTIY
TRBJ1-1,TRBV25-1,NA,ASRRAGGDTEAF
TRBJ2-3,TRBV15,NA,ATSRDDRTDTQY
TRBJ2-3,TRBV6-4,NA,ASSEYPGRKSTDTQY
TRBJ2-1,TRBV19,TRBD2,ASSLHLAGGIVEQF
TRBJ1-5,TRBV6-5,NA,ASSVGNQPQH
TRBJ1-3,TRBV9,NA,ASSVDVPPPFSGNTIY
TRBJ2-7,TRBV13,TRBD2,ASSSLAVSYEQY
TRBJ1-4,TRBV25-1,TRBD1,ASSASPGTGEEKLF
TRBJ1-2,TRBV27,TRBD1,ASSSMTGPQNGYT
TRBJ2-7,TRBV24-1,NA,ATSLEGRDEQY
TRBJ2-2,TRBV4-1,TRBD1,ASSHGQGAMTGELF
TRBJ1-1,TRBV27,NA,ASSAKSNTEAF
TRBJ1-6,TRBV7-6,NA,ASSLVPSSYNSPLH
TRBJ2-1,TRBV19,NA,ASSIEMAVYNEQF
TRBJ1-2,TRBV12-3/TRBV12-4,NA,ASSFRTNKGYT
TRBJ1-1,TRBV7-6,NA,ASSLRHKDTEAF
TRBJ2-1,TRBV15,NA,ATSPGEEGNEQF
TRBJ1-1,TRBV29-1,TRBD1,SGTGGGTEAF
TRBJ1-2,TRBV24-1,TRBD1,ATSDRTGSNYGYT